Sequencing of this T cell receptor (beta chain) was carried out in a study of OX40 agonist ivuxolimab in advanced cancers. Produced via immunoSEQ multiplex PCR; TCRdb's table is partial and in-frame only. The sample records tens of thousands of clones, approximately 90% being singletons. V gave up 4 bases and J gave up 9 bases, with 22 bases separating them. The CDR3 is 16 residues long. Germline CDR1 reads GTSNPN; CDR2 reads SVGIG (reference sequence). This clonotype originated in an adult with an advanced solid tumor such as melanoma, head and neck, liver or kidney cancer. The material sequenced was CD4+ or CD8+ T cells sorted from blood, taken in a trial of the OX40 agonist ivuxolimab. This sequence joins TRBV30 and TRBJ1-6; possibly TRBD1 for D (5 bases). The CDR3 region has the DNA TGTGCCTGGACCGGGACGATAACCCGTTGGGGTTCACCCCTCCACTTT. Its translation: CAWTGTITRWGSPLHF. Full variable domain (rest looked up from reference TRBV30 and TRBJ1-6): SQTIHQWPATLVQPVGSPLSLECTVEGTSNPNLYWYRQAAGRGLQLLFYSVGIGQISSEVPQNLSASRPQDRQFILSSKKLLLSDSGFYLCAWTGTITRWGSPLHFGNGTRLTVT.